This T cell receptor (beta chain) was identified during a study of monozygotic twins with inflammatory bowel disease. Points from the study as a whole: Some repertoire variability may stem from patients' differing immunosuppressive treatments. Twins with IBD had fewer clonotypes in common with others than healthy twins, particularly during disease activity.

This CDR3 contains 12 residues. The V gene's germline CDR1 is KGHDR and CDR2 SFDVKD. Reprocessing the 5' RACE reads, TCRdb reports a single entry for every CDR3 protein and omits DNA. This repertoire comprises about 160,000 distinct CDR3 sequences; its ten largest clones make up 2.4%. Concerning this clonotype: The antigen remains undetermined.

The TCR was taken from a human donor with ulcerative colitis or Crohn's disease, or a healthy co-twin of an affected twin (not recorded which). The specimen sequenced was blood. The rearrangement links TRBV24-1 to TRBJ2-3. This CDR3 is CATKASEDTQYF.